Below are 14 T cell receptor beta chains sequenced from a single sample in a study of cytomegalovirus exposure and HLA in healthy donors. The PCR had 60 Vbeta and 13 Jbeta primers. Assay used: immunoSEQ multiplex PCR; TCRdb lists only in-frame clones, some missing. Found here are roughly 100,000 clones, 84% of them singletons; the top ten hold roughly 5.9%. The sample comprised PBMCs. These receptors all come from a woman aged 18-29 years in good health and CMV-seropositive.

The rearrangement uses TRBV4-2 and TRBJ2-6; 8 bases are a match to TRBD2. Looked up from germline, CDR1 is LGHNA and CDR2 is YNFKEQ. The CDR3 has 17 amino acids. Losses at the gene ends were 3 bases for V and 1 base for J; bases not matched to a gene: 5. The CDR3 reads CASSQFQRESGANVLTF. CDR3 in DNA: TGTGCCAGCAGCCAGTTCCAGCGGGAGTCTGGGGCCAACGTCCTGACTTTC.

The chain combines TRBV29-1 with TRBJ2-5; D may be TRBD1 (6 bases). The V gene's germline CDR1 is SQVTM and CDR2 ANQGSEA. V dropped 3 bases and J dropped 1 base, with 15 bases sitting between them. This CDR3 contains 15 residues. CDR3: CSVDPTGRRQETQYF. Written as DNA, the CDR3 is TGCAGCGTTGACCCGACAGGTCGGCGCCAAGAGACCCAGTACTTC.

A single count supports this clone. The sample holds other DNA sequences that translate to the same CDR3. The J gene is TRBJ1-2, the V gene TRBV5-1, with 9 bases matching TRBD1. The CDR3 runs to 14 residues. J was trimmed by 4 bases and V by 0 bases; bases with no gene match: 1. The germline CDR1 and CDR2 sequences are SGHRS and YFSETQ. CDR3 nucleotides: TGCGCCAGCAGCTTGGGGACAGGGGTCTATGGCTACACCTTC. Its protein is CASSLGTGVYGYTF.

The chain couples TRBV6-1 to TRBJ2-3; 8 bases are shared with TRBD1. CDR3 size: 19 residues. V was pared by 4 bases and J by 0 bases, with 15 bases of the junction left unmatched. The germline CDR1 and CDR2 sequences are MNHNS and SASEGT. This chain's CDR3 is CASSGRYQGAFMSTDTQYF. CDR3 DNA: TGTGCCAGCAGTGGTCGGTACCAGGGGGCGTTTATGAGCACAGATACGCAGTATTTT.

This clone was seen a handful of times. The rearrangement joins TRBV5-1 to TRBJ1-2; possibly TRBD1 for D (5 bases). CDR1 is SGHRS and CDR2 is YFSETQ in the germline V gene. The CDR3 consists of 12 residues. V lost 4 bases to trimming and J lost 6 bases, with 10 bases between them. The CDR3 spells CASSVSRDGYTF. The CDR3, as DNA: TGCGCCAGCAGCGTTTCCAGGGATGGCTACACCTTC.

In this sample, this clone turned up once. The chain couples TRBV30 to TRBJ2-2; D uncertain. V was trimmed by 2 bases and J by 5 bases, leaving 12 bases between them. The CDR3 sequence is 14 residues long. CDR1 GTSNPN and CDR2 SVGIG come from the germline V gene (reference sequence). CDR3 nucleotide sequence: TGTGCCTGGAGTCCAATGTCCGGGACCGGGGAGCTGTTTTTT. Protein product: CAWSPMSGTGELFF.

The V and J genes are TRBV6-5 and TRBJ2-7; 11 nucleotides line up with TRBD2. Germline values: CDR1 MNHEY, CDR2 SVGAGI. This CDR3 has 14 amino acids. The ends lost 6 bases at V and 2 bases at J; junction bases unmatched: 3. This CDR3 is CASRLLAGAYEQYF. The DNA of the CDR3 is TGTGCCAGCAGACTACTAGCGGGAGCCTACGAGCAGTACTTC.

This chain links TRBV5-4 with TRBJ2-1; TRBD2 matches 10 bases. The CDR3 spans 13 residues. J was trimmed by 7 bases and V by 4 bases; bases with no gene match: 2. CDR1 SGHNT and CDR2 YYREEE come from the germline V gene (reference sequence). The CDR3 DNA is TGTGCCAGCAGCAAGGGACTAGCGAATGAGCAGTTCTTC. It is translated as CASSKGLANEQFF.

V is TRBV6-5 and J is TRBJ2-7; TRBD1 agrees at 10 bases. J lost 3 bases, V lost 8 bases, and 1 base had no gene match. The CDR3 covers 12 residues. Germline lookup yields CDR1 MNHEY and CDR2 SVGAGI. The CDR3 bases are TGTGCCAGCCGGACAGGGGGCTACGAGCAGTACTTC. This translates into CASRTGGYEQYF.

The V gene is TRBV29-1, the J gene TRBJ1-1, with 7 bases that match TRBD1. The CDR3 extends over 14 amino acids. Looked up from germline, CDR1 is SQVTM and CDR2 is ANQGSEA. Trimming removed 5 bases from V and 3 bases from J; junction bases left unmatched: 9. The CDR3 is CSVLRQGRDTEAFF. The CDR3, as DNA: TGCAGCGTTCTACGACAGGGACGGGACACTGAAGCTTTCTTT.

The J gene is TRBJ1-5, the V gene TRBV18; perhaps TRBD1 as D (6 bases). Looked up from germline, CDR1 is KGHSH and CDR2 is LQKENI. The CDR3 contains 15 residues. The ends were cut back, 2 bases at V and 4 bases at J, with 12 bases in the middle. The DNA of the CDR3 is TGTGCCAGCTCACCATTACAGGGATCAAATCAGCCCCAGCATTTT. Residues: CASSPLQGSNQPQHF.

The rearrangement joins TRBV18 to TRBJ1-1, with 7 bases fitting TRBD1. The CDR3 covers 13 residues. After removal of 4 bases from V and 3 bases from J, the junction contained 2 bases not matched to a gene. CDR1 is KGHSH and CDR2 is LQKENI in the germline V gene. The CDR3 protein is CASSQGTDTEAFF. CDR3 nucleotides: TGTGCCAGCTCACAGGGGACAGACACTGAAGCTTTCTTT.

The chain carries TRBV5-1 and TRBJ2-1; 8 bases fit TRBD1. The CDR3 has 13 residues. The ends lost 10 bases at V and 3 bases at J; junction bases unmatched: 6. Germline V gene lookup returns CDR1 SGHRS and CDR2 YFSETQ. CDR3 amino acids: CASGGAGYNEQFF. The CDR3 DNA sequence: TGCGCCTCAGGGGGCGCAGGCTACAATGAGCAGTTCTTC.

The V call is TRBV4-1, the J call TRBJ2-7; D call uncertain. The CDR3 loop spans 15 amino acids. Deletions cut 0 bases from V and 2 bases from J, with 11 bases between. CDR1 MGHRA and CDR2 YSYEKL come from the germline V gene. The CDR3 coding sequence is TGCGCCAGCAGCCAAGAGCTCCTGCTACCCTACGAGCAGTACTTC. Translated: CASSQELLLPYEQYF.